Listed below are T cell receptor beta chains from one sample, sequenced in a study of blood T cell repertoires in COVID-19. Method: immunoSEQ multiplex PCR; TCRdb's copy keeps in-frame clones and lacks some. The sample consists of more than 300,000 clones, over 70% of them appearing once. The sample consisted of peripheral blood. These receptor sequences come from a woman aged 50 to 65 with COVID-19, enrolled during active disease. Both conserved end residues are part of each CDR3. Fields, in order: CDR3 protein, CDR3 DNA, clone size, V gene, J gene, D gene. D genes are given only for firm matches. A clone size is listed for some rows: how often the clone was seen (once, few, many), or a class if it is expanded.

CDR3: CASRAPGQGVNEQFF; DNA: TGTGCCAGCAGGGCGCCGGGACAGGGGGTAAATGAGCAGTTCTTC; size: -; V: TRBV27; J: TRBJ2-1; D: TRBD1
CDR3: CASSEPGVAWYNEQFF; DNA: TGCGCCAGCAGTGAGCCCGGGGTAGCGTGGTACAATGAGCAGTTCTTC; size: -; V: TRBV10-2; J: TRBJ2-1; D: -
CDR3: CASSLELQETQYF; DNA: TGTGCCAGCAGCTTAGAACTGCAAGAGACCCAGTACTTC; size: -; V: TRBV7-8; J: TRBJ2-5; D: -
CDR3: CASSPGQGRGNQPQHF; DNA: TGTGCCAGTAGTCCGGGACAGGGTAGAGGCAATCAGCCCCAGCATTTT; size: -; V: TRBV19; J: TRBJ1-5; D: TRBD1
CDR3: CASSSTGYSGYTF; DNA: TGTGCCAGCTCATCCACAGGGTATAGCGGCTACACCTTC; size: -; V: TRBV18; J: TRBJ1-2; D: -
CDR3: CATSRARELTGELFF; DNA: TGTGCCACCAGCAGAGCCCGGGAGCTGACCGGGGAGCTGTTTTTT; size: once; V: TRBV15; J: TRBJ2-2; D: -
CDR3: CASSSPAGGSYNEQFF; DNA: TGTGCCAGCAGCTCTCCAGCGGGAGGATCCTACAATGAGCAGTTCTTC; size: -; V: TRBV7-9; J: TRBJ2-1; D: TRBD2
CDR3: CASILDTPYEQYF; DNA: TGTGCCAGCATCCTGGACACTCCCTACGAGCAGTACTTC; size: -; V: TRBV2; J: TRBJ2-7; D: -
CDR3: CASSLVSSFYEQYF; DNA: TGCGCCAGCAGCTTGGTGAGTTCCTTCTACGAGCAGTACTTC; size: -; V: TRBV5-1; J: TRBJ2-7; D: -
CDR3: CASSLGENTEAFF; DNA: TGTGCCAGCTCACTGGGAGAGAACACTGAAGCTTTCTTT; size: few; V: TRBV18; J: TRBJ1-1; D: -
CDR3: CASSGDSLTYEQYF; DNA: TGCGCCAGCAGCGGTGACAGCTTGACTTACGAGCAGTACTTC; size: -; V: TRBV5-1; J: TRBJ2-7; D: -
CDR3: CASSQDQGALGGYTF; DNA: TGTGCCAGCAGCCAAGATCAGGGGGCGTTGGGTGGCTACACCTTC; size: -; V: TRBV14; J: TRBJ1-2; D: TRBD1
CDR3: CAWSVQGSLSEKLFF; DNA: TGTGCCTGGAGTGTCCAGGGGTCGTTAAGCGAAAAACTGTTTTTT; size: -; V: TRBV30; J: TRBJ1-4; D: -
CDR3: CASSLGGAREAFF; DNA: TGTGCCAGCAGCTTGGGAGGAGCAAGAGAAGCTTTCTTT; size: -; V: TRBV7-2; J: TRBJ1-1; D: -
CDR3: CASSYSSTAHSYEQYF; DNA: TGTGCCAGCAGTTACTCGAGCACAGCCCATTCCTACGAGCAGTACTTC; size: -; V: TRBV6-2/TRBV6-3; J: TRBJ2-7; D: -
CDR3: CASSIKGQKISGNTIYF; DNA: TGTGCCAGTAGTATAAAGGGACAGAAAATATCTGGAAACACCATATATTTT; size: once; V: TRBV19; J: TRBJ1-3; D: TRBD1
CDR3: CASSISGSAQTQYF; DNA: TGTGCCAGCAGCATTAGCGGGAGTGCTCAGACCCAGTACTTC; size: -; V: TRBV5-4; J: TRBJ2-5; D: TRBD2
CDR3: CASSLPRGRGLGYTF; DNA: TGTGCCAGCAGCCTTCCCCGAGGCAGGGGATTAGGCTACACCTTC; size: -; V: TRBV5-6; J: TRBJ1-2; D: -
CDR3: CASSYDGGPEAFF; DNA: TGCGCCAGCAGCTACGATGGAGGGCCTGAAGCTTTCTTT; size: -; V: TRBV5-1; J: TRBJ1-1; D: -
CDR3: CASSEGGRGGQPQHF; DNA: TGTGCCAGCAGTGAAGGTGGCAGGGGCGGTCAGCCCCAGCATTTT; size: -; V: TRBV6-1; J: TRBJ1-5; D: -
CDR3: CASSQDLRTSGFSEQFF; DNA: TGCGCCAGCAGCCAAGATCTTAGGACTAGCGGGTTTAGTGAGCAGTTCTTC; size: -; V: TRBV4-1; J: TRBJ2-1; D: TRBD2
CDR3: CASSRGQKQETQYF; DNA: TGCGCCAGCAGCAGGGGACAGAAACAAGAGACCCAGTACTTC; size: -; V: TRBV5-1; J: TRBJ2-5; D: TRBD1